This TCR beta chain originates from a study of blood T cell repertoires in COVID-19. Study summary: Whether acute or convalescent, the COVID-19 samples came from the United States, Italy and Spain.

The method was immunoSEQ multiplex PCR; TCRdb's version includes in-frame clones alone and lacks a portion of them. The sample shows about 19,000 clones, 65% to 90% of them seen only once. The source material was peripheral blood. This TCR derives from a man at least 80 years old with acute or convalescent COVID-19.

Here the CDR3 DNA reads TGTGCCATCAAAGACAACCAAGAGACCCAGTACTTC. Its protein is CAIKDNQETQYF. This rearrangement joins TRBV10-3 to TRBJ2-5; the D is unclear. Germline V gene data show CDR1 as ENHRY and CDR2 as SYGVKD. Deletions cut 7 bases from V and 0 bases from J, with 6 bases between. The CDR3 length is 12 residues.